Below, 31 T cell receptor beta chains from the same sample are listed, as sequenced in a study of response to subunit inactivated influenza vaccine. TCRdb processed the RT-PCR reads anew with MiXCR; each CDR3 protein has one entry. This table holds 550,000 to 800,000 distinct CDR3 sequences, approximately 15% found once. Sequencing used PBMCs from blood, obtained 14 days before vaccination. The receptor source for this set is a man aged 50-60 years who received an inactivated influenza vaccine.

In its sample, this clonotype was seen a few times. The V call is TRBV7-2, the J call TRBJ2-1, with TRBD2 as a possible D gene (5 bases). The CDR3 has 16 amino acids. Per germline, CDR1 SGHTA and CDR2 FQGNSA. V lost 3 bases, J lost 0 bases, and 12 bases lay in between. CDR3 loop: CASSFPTGNSYNEQFF. The CDR3 DNA sequence: TGTGCCAGCAGCTTCCCTACCGGGAACTCCTACAATGAGCAGTTCTTC. The full variable domain, its missing parts supplied by reference TRBV7-2 and TRBJ2-1, is GAGVSQSPSNKVTEKGKDVELRCDPISGHTALYWYRQSLGQGLEFLIYFQGNSAPDKSGLPSDRFSAERTGGSVSTLTIQRTQQEDSAVYLCASSFPTGNSYNEQFFGPGTRLTVL.

This clonotype has just a few counts. The genes are TRBV5-1 and TRBJ2-3; 9 nucleotides agree with TRBD1. The CDR3 is made up of 15 amino acids. Germline-derived CDR1 and CDR2 are SGHRS and YFSETQ. V was clipped by 4 bases and J by 1 base; unmatched bases: 4. The CDR3, as DNA: TGCGCCAGCAGCCGTGGGACAGGGCGCACAGATACGCAGTATTTT. Its translation: CASSRGTGRTDTQYF.

This clonotype has just a few counts. The V and J genes are TRBV7-9 and TRBJ2-7; tentatively, D is TRBD1 (6 bases). Germline CDR1 is SEHNR and CDR2 is FQNEAQ (reference sequence). Between the trimmed V and J ends, which lost 5 bases and 5 bases, there was a span of 13 bases. This CDR3 is 13 amino acids long. In DNA, the CDR3 is TGTGCCAGCAGCGCCGGGGACATCCACGAGCAGTACTTC. Translation gives CASSAGDIHEQYF.

Ten or more counts support this clonotype. The chain is built from TRBV6-5 and TRBJ1-1, with D maybe TRBD1 (5 bases). The CDR3 is made up of 14 amino acids. Trimming stripped 2 bases from V and 2 bases from J, with 9 bases between. Germline CDR1 is MNHEY and CDR2 is SVGAGI. Here the CDR3 reads CASSYRGLNTEAFF. The CDR3 bases are TGTGCCAGCAGTTACAGGGGACTTAACACTGAAGCTTTCTTT.

This clonotype has a count of ten or more. The V call is TRBV7-2, the J call TRBJ2-3; D possibly matches TRBD1 or TRBD2 (5 bases each). The CDR3 is 15 residues long. Trimming took off 5 bases at V and 1 base at J, with 13 bases between the two ends. CDR1 and CDR2 (germline): SGHTA, FQGNSA. CDR3 coding DNA: TGTGCCAGCAGCCAACCAGGGACGGGCACAGATACGCAGTATTTT. Its translation: CASSQPGTGTDTQYF.

Only a few counts were recorded for this clonotype. The chain uses TRBV15 and TRBJ2-5; no definite D call. The length of the CDR3 is 15 residues. V was cut by 5 bases and J by 1 base, with 14 bases left in between. Germline V lookup: CDR1 LNHNV, CDR2 YYDKDF (reference sequence). Written as DNA, the CDR3 is TGTGCCACCAGCTGGGAAAGGTATATCCAAGAGACCCAGTACTTC. This codes for CATSWERYIQETQYF.

The sample holds a few counts of this clonotype. V and J are TRBV29-1 and TRBJ2-5, with D possibly being TRBD1 or TRBD2 (5 bases each). V dropped 3 bases and J dropped 1 base, with 15 bases sitting between them. The CDR3 sequence is 15 residues long. Germline V gene lookup returns CDR1 SQVTM and CDR2 ANQGSEA. CDR3 sequence reads: CSVDGTRLGQETQYF. CDR3 DNA sequence: TGCAGCGTTGACGGGACCCGACTTGGCCAAGAGACCCAGTACTTC.

This clonotype was recorded a few times. The rearrangement uses TRBV27 and TRBJ1-2; no clear D. The CDR3 has 13 residues. The V gene's germline CDR1 is MNHEY and CDR2 SMNVEV (reference sequence). V lost 2 bases to trimming and J lost 4 bases, with 8 bases between them. The CDR3 region has the DNA TGTGCCAGCAGTTTAAGAGAGAGCTATGGCTACACCTTC. This codes for CASSLRESYGYTF.

The chain uses TRBV2 and TRBJ2-1; a possible D gene is TRBD2 (5 bases). The CDR3 runs 15 residues. V lost 6 bases to trimming and J lost 0 bases, with 12 bases between them. Germline CDR1 is SNHLY and CDR2 is FYNNEI. The CDR3 sequence is CASRRETSSYNEQFF. CDR3 nucleotides: TGTGCCAGCAGGAGGGAAACCAGCTCCTACAATGAGCAGTTCTTC.

Turning to this clonotype: A read error may be the cause here, since a much bigger clone is one base away. The genes are TRBV4-3 and TRBJ2-1; no clear D gene. The germline V gene has CDR1 LGHNA and CDR2 YSLEER. The CDR3 extends over 13 amino acids. V was trimmed by 1 base and J by 10 bases, leaving 11 bases between them. DNA of the CDR3: TGCGCCAGCAGCCAAGGGGTGGTCAAAGAGCAGTTCTTC. Translation: CASSQGVVKEQFF.

The V call is TRBV28, the J call TRBJ2-1; TRBD1 agrees at 10 bases. The V gene end was trimmed by 2 bases and the J gene end by 6 bases; junction bases not matched to a gene: 1. Germline V lookup: CDR1 MDHEN, CDR2 SYDVKM. CDR3 length equals 14 residues. CDR3 residues: CASSLGTGANEQFF. For the CDR3, the DNA is TGTGCCAGCAGTTTAGGGACAGGGGCCAATGAGCAGTTCTTC.

A few counts support this clonotype. This chain links TRBV7-6 with TRBJ2-5, with TRBD1 matching 10 bases. This CDR3 is built from 17 residues. CDR1 SGHVS and CDR2 FNYEAQ come from the germline V gene. With 5 bases clipped from V and 2 bases from J, the junction kept 11 bases outside the gene matches. For the CDR3, the DNA is TGTGCCAGCAGCCCAATTAGGACAGGGGGAGAACAAGAGACCCAGTACTTC. It is translated as CASSPIRTGGEQETQYF.

As to this clonotype: A read error may explain this, as a much larger clone is one base away. This sequence joins TRBV5-4 and TRBJ2-7, with D unclear. The V gene's germline CDR1 is SGHNT and CDR2 YYREEE (reference sequence). CDR3 length equals 14 residues. The CDR3 coding sequence is TGTGCCAGCAGCTTGGAACCGAGCTCCTACGAGCATTACTTC. It specifies CASSLEPSSYEHYF.

This clonotype has just a few counts. The chain is built from TRBV5-1 and TRBJ2-7, with D possibly matching TRBD2 (5 bases). This CDR3 is 11 amino acids long. CDR1 is SGHRS and CDR2 is YFSETQ in the germline V gene. CDR3 in amino acids: CIGIAGYEQYF. The CDR3 DNA sequence: TGCATCGGGATCGCCGGATACGAGCAGTACTTC.

This clonotype has just a few counts. V usage is TRBV7-2 and J usage is TRBJ2-5; D possibly corresponds to TRBD2 (7 bases). Trimming shortened V by 0 bases and J by 4 bases, and 12 bases separated the two germline ends. This CDR3 is 15 amino acids long. The V gene's germline CDR1 is SGHTA and CDR2 FQGNSA. CDR3 DNA sequence: TGTGCCAGCAGCTTAGCGGGGGGGCTAAGAGAGACCCAGTACTTC. Translated, it gives CASSLAGGLRETQYF. Complete variable domain (other parts from reference TRBV7-2 and TRBJ2-5): GAGVSQSPSNKVTEKGKDVELRCDPISGHTALYWYRQSLGQGLEFLIYFQGNSAPDKSGLPSDRFSAERTGGSVSTLTIQRTQQEDSAVYLCASSLAGGLRETQYFGPGTRLLVL.

This clonotype was observed at least ten times. One junction end disagrees with the germline gene, perhaps due to a read error. J is TRBJ2-1 and V is TRBV5-1; weak D call: TRBD2 (6 bases). Germline assignment: CDR1 SGHRS and CDR2 YFSETQ. The CDR3 is 15 residues long. The CDR3 here is CASSLGSGPYNEQFF. CDR3 sequence (DNA): TGCGCCAGCAGCTTGGGTAGCGGTCCCTATAATGAGCAGTTCTTC.

V usage is TRBV7-2 and J usage is TRBJ2-3; TRBD2 is a possible D gene (5 bases). This CDR3 is built from 14 residues. V gave up 5 bases and J gave up 2 bases, with 11 bases separating them. The germline gives CDR1 SGHTA, CDR2 FQGNSA. The CDR3 loop reads CASSPAVNTDTQYF. DNA of the CDR3: TGTGCCAGCAGCCCAGCGGTGAACACAGATACGCAGTATTTT.

The chain combines TRBV28 with TRBJ2-3; D might be TRBD1 (6 bases). Per the germline V gene, CDR1 is MDHEN and CDR2 is SYDVKM. The germline V and J ends were trimmed by 4 bases and 1 base, with 15 bases remaining between them. CDR3 length equals 16 residues. Written as DNA, the CDR3 is TGTGCCAGCAGTTACCGGTGGGACATAGGCACAGATACGCAGTATTTT. Translated, it gives CASSYRWDIGTDTQYF.

The table lists this clonotype with many counts. The gene calls are TRBV6-6 and TRBJ1-2, with TRBD1 as a possible D gene (6 bases). Trimming removed 1 base from V and 8 bases from J, with 11 bases in between. This CDR3 has 13 residues. The germline CDR1 and CDR2 sequences are MNHNY and SVGAGI (reference sequence). The CDR3 spells CASSYYGGLGYTF. The CDR3 nucleotides read TGTGCCAGCAGTTACTATGGGGGGCTCGGCTACACCTTC.

The chain links TRBV19 to TRBJ2-5, with TRBD2 matching over 11 bases. This CDR3 has 14 amino acids. V was clipped by 10 bases and J by 4 bases; unmatched bases: 8. Germline-derived CDR1 and CDR2 are LNHDA and SQIVND (reference sequence). In nucleotides, the CDR3 is TGTGCCACGTCCCTAGCGGGGGGCATAGAGACCCAGTACTTC. It codes for CATSLAGGIETQYF.

A few counts support this clonotype. The rearrangement uses TRBV10-3 and TRBJ1-2; 8 nucleotides align to TRBD1. Germline V gene lookup returns CDR1 ENHRY and CDR2 SYGVKD. CDR3 size: 14 residues. The ends lost 3 bases at V and 8 bases at J; junction bases unmatched: 8. The CDR3 sequence is CAISDRGRIGGYTF. In DNA form, the CDR3 reads TGTGCCATCAGTGACAGGGGGCGTATTGGGGGCTACACCTTC.

A remark on this clonotype: Germline is not matched at one junction end, which may reflect a read error. This chain uses TRBV20-1 with TRBJ2-7; D ambiguous. CDR3 length equals 12 residues. CDR1 and CDR2 from the germline V gene are DFQATT and SNEGSKA (reference sequence). CDR3 sequence (DNA): TGCAGTGCTAGCCCCATCTCCCGGACCCCTGACTTC. This encodes CSASPISRTPDF.

This chain connects TRBV6-1 to TRBJ1-1; possibly TRBD1 for D (6 bases). CDR3 length: 14 residues. The V and J ends lost 7 bases and 3 bases respectively, with 15 bases between them. CDR1 and CDR2 from the germline V gene are MNHNS and SASEGT. Here the CDR3 DNA reads TGTGCCAGCATCTTGGGGGGGGCAGACACTGAAGCTTTCTTT. This gives the protein CASILGGADTEAFF.

A remark on this clonotype: It may be a read error: a sequence one base away is much more abundant. The conserved closing phenylalanine or tryptophan is absent in this CDR3, likely reflecting a read error. This sequence joins TRBV11-2 and TRBJ1-3; D call uncertain. The V end was cut by 6 bases, the J end by 4 bases, with 13 bases between. This CDR3 region has 14 residues. From germline, CDR1 is SGHAT and CDR2 FQNNGV. The CDR3 DNA is TGTGCCAGCAGGACCTGGGAATCCGGAAACACCATATATTGT. Translating gives CASRTWESGNTIYC.

The chain couples TRBV5-6 to TRBJ1-2, with D perhaps TRBD1 (5 bases). The CDR3 is made up of 14 amino acids. The germline V gene has CDR1 SGHDT and CDR2 YYEEEE. V gave up 4 bases and J gave up 4 bases, with 14 bases separating them. The CDR3 loop is CASSRKGQSYGYTF. The CDR3 nucleotides read TGTGCCAGCAGCCGAAAGGGGCAATCCTATGGCTACACCTTC.

This chain connects TRBV7-7 to TRBJ2-7, with 10 nucleotides matching TRBD1. Germline V gene lookup returns CDR1 SSHAT and CDR2 FNYEAQ (reference sequence). Losses at the gene ends were 5 bases for V and 5 bases for J; bases not matched to a gene: 15. CDR3 length: 17 amino acids. The CDR3: CASSPFLGTGEDDEQYF. In DNA, the CDR3 is TGTGCCAGCAGCCCTTTCCTAGGGACAGGGGAAGATGACGAGCAGTACTTC.

This clonotype was detected a few times. CDR3 DNA sequence: TGTGCCAGCAGCCCGATACAGGGGGGGACTGAAGCTTTCTTT. Translating it yields CASSPIQGGTEAFF. This rearrangement joins TRBV7-9 to TRBJ1-1, with TRBD1 matching over 8 bases. The CDR3 is 14 residues long. The V and J ends lost 5 bases and 5 bases, in that order; junction bases with no gene match: 7. Germline V gene lookup returns CDR1 SEHNR and CDR2 FQNEAQ (reference sequence). Variable domain in full (rest from reference TRBV7-9 and TRBJ1-1): DTGVSQNPRHKITKRGQNVTFRCDPISEHNRLYWYRQTLGQGPEFLTYFQNEAQLEKSRLLSDRFSAERPKGSFSTLEIQRTEQGDSAMYLCASSPIQGGTEAFFGQGTRLTVV.

V is TRBV20-1 and J is TRBJ2-3; 8 bases are shared with TRBD2. The germline V gene has CDR1 DFQATT and CDR2 SNEGSKA (reference sequence). V dropped 8 bases and J dropped 2; count of bases not matched to a gene: 15. This CDR3 spans 16 amino acids. The CDR3 here is CSSLWGTSGATDTQYF. In DNA form, the CDR3 reads TGCAGTTCTCTATGGGGGACTAGTGGGGCCACAGATACGCAGTATTTT.

The rearrangement joins TRBV20-1 to TRBJ2-7; 12 nucleotides align to TRBD2. This CDR3 contains 15 residues. Germline V gene sequence: CDR1 DFQATT, CDR2 SNEGSKA (reference sequence). J lost 1 base, V lost 0 bases, and 1 base had no gene match. CDR3 sequence: CSARELAGGSYEQYF. The CDR3 DNA reads TGCAGTGCTAGAGAACTAGCGGGAGGATCCTACGAGCAGTACTTC.

This chain links TRBV2 with TRBJ1-5; no firm D call. Trimming left V 7 bases short and J 11 bases short, with 21 bases between. The CDR3 has 14 amino acids. Per germline, CDR1 SNHLY and CDR2 FYNNEI. This CDR3 is CASKQSLLMGAQHF. For the CDR3, the DNA is TGTGCCAGCAAACAGAGTCTGTTAATGGGAGCCCAGCATTTT. Together with reference TRBV2 and TRBJ1-5, the CDR3 gives the full variable domain: EPEVTQTPSHQVTQMGQEVILRCVPISNHLYFYWYRQILGQKVEFLVSFYNNEISEKSEIFDDQFSVERPDGSNFTLKIRSTKLEDSAMYFCASKQSLLMGAQHFGDGTRLSIL.

The V call is TRBV6-1, the J call TRBJ1-2; D not resolved. The CDR3 covers 14 residues. The germline CDR1 and CDR2 sequences are MNHNS and SASEGT. Trimming took off 2 bases at V and 2 bases at J, with 9 bases between the two ends. The CDR3 sequence: CASSEMAGNYGYTF. CDR3 bases: TGTGCCAGCAGTGAAATGGCAGGCAACTATGGCTACACCTTC.